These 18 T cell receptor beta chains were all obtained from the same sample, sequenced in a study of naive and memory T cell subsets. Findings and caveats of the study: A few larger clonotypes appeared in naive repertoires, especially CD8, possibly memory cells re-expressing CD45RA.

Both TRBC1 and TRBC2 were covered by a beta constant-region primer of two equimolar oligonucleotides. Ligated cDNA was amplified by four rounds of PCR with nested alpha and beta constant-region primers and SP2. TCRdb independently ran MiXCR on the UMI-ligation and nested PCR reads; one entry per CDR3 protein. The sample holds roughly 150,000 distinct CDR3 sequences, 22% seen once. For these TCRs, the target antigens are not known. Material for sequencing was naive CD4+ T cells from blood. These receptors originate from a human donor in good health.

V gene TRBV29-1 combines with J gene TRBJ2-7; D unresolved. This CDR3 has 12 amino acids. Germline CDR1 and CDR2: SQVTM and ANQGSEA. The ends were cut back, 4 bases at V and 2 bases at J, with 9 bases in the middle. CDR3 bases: TGCAGCGTTGCGTCTACAGCCTACGAGCAGTACTTC. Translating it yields CSVASTAYEQYF.

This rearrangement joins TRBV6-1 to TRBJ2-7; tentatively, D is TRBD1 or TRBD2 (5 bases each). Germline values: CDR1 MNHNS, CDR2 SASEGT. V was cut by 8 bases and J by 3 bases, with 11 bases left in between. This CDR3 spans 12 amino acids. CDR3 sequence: CASSRDLYEQYF. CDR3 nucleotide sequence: TGTGCCAGCTCCCGGGACCTCTACGAGCAGTACTTC.

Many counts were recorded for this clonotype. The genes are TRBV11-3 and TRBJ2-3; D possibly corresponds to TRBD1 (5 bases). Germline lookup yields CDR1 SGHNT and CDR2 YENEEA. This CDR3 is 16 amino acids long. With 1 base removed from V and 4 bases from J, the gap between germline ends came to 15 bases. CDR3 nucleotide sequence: TGTGCCAGCAGCTTAGTCGCAGGGCAGGGATCAGATACGCAGTATTTT. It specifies CASSLVAGQGSDTQYF.

The CDR3 bases are TGTGCCAGCAGTTACTCGACGGGAGACTATGGCTACACCTTC. The encoded protein is CASSYSTGDYGYTF. The rearrangement joins TRBV6-6 to TRBJ1-2; D is uncertain. Per the germline V gene, CDR1 is MNHNY and CDR2 is SVGAGI (reference sequence). The CDR3 extends over 14 amino acids. V lost 0 bases and J 3 bases, leaving 8 bases between the germline ends.

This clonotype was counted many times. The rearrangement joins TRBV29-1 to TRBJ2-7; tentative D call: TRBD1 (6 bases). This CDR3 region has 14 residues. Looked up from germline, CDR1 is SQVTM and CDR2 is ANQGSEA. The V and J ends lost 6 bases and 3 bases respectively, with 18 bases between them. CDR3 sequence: CSVRYGTPGYEQYF. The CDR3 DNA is TGCAGCGTAAGGTACGGGACACCGGGCTACGAGCAGTACTTC.

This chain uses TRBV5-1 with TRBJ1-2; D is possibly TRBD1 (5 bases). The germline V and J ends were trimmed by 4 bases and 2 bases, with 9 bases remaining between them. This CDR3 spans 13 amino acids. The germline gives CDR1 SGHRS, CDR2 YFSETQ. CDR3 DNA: TGCGCCAGCAGCACCGGGGACAACTATGGCTACACCTTC. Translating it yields CASSTGDNYGYTF.

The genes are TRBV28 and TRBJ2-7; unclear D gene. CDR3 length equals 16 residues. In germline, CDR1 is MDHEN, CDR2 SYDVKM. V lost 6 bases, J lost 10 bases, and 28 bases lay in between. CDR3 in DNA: TGTGCCAGCAGGCAGGTTACGGCAAATCCCGTTCGGGCCCAGTACTTC. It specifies CASRQVTANPVRAQYF.

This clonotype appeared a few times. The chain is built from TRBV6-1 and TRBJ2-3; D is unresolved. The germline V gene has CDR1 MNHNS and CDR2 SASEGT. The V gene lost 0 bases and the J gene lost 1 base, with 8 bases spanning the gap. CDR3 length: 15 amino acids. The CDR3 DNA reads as TGTGCCAGCAGTGAAGCGCGGATCGGCACAGATACGCAGTATTTT. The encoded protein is CASSEARIGTDTQYF.

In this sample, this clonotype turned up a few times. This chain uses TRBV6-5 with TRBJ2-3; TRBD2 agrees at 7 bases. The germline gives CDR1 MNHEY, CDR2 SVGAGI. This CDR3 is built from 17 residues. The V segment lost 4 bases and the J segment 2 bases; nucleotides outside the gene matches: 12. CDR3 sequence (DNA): TGTGCCAGCAGTTCCCTTTGGGGAGGGGAGAACACAGATACGCAGTATTTT. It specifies CASSSLWGGENTDTQYF.

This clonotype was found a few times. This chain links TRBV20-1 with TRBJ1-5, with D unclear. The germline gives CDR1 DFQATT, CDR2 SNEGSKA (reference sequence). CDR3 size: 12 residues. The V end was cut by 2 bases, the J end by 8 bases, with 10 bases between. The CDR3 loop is CSARRGLEPQHF. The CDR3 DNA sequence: TGCAGTGCTAGACGGGGTTTGGAGCCCCAGCATTTT.

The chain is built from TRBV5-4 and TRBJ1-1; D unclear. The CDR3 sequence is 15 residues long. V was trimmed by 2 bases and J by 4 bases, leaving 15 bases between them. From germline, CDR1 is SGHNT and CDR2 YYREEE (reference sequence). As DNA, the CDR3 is TGTGCCAGCAGCTTAGTGAGAGGTCTGGTCACTGAAGCTTTCTTT. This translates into CASSLVRGLVTEAFF. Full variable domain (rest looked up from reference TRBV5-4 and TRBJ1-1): ETGVTQSPTHLIKTRGQQVTLRCSSQSGHNTVSWYQQALGQGPQFIFQYYREEENGRGNFPPRFSGLQFPNYSSELNVNALELDDSALYLCASSLVRGLVTEAFFGQGTRLTVV.

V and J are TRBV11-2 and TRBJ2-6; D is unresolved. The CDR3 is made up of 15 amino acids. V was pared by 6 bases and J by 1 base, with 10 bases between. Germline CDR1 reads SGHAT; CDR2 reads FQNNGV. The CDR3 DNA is TGTGCCAGCAGTTTAATTGGGTCTGGGGCCAACGTCCTGACTTTC. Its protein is CASSLIGSGANVLTF.

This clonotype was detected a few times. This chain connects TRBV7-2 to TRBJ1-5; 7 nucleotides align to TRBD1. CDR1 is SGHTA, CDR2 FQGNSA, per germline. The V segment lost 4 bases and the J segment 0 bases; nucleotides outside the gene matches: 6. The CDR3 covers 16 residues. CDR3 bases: TGTGCCAGCAGCTCCGGGACAGCCCTTAGCAATCAGCCCCAGCATTTT. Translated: CASSSGTALSNQPQHF.

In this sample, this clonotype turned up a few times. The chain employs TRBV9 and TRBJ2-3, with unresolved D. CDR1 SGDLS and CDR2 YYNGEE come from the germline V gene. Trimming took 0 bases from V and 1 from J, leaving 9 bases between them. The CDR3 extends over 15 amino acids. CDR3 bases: TGTGCCAGCAGCGTAGAGGGTACTCGCACAGATACGCAGTATTTT. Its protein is CASSVEGTRTDTQYF. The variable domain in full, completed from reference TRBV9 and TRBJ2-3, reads DSGVTQTPKHLITATGQRVTLRCSPRSGDLSVYWYQQSLDQGLQFLIQYYNGEERAKGNILERFSAQQFPDLHSELNLSSLELGDSALYFCASSVEGTRTDTQYFGPGTRLTVL.

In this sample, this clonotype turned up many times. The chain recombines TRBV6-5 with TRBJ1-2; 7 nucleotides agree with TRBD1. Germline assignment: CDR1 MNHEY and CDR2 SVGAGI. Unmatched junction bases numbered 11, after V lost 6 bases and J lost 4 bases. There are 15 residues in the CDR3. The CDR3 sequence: CASRLRDREIYGYTF. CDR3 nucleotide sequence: TGTGCCAGCAGACTTAGGGACAGAGAGATCTATGGCTACACCTTC.

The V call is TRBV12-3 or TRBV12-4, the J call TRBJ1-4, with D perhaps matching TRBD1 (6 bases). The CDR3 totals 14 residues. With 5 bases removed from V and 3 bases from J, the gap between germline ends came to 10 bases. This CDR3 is CASSGGLANEKLFF. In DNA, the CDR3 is TGTGCCAGCAGTGGGGGGCTGGCTAATGAAAAACTGTTTTTT.

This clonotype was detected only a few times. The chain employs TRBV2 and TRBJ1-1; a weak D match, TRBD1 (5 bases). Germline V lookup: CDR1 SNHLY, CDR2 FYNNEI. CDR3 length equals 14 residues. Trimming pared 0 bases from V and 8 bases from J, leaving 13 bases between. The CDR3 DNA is TGTGCCAGCAGTGAAGCGGGGACCCAAAGGGAAGCTTTCTTT. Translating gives CASSEAGTQREAFF.

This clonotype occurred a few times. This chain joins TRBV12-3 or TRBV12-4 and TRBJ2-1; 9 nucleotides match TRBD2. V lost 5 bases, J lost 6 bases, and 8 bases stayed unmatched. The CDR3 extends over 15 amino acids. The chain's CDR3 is CASSNPGLAINEQFF. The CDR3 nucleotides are TGTGCCAGCAGTAATCCGGGACTAGCTATCAATGAGCAGTTCTTC.